This T cell receptor beta chain came from a study of post-analysis software for immune sequencing data (dated by TCRdb to between 2015 and 2016). With respect to the entire study: Disease courses on record covered relapsing-remitting, secondary progressive and progressive-relapsing multiple sclerosis, though some patients had no subtype annotation. The patient repertoires were set against about 12 previously published healthy control repertoires from donors whose ages ranged from roughly 6 to 25 years. A subset of samples was prepared in parallel using single-end sample barcoding, then pooled and co-amplified after Illumina adapter ligation.

Libraries came from PCR. The instrument was an Illumina HiSeq 2500. To reduce PCR and sequencing biases, unique molecular identifiers were incorporated into the TCR beta cDNA libraries. Per 1 to 10 million input T cells, approximately 500,000 cDNA molecules were obtained, such that each molecule approximated one T cell. Patient libraries were prepared and sequenced with the same protocol used for the earlier healthy control dataset. Within a given batch, samples were prepared together, multiplexed and sequenced on the same HiSeq lane. The authors processed their data as follows. Raw barcoded reads were processed with MIGEC, discarding single-read molecular identifier groups before consensus assembly and CDR3 extraction. VDJtools was used for post-analysis of the clonotype tables, and diversity was normalized by down-sampling every dataset to the size of the smallest sample. To correct batch-related cross-sample contamination, repertoire overlap clustering matched CDR3 amino acid sequences but not nucleotide sequences. In-frame beta chains were kept once TCRdb had trimmed the public reads at Q25 with fastp and called clones with MiXCR. Each record represents a unique CDR3 protein, reported with the most common genes and DNA among its rows. TCRdb's processing, not the authors', yielded these V and J calls. In all, the sample holds about 170,000 distinct CDR3 sequences, and approximately 28% of those were seen once. The ten largest clones capture about 1.4% of the sample.

To demonstrate the VDJtools post-analysis software, TCR beta repertoires were profiled from the peripheral blood of about 13 young patients with multiple sclerosis. The multiple sclerosis patients were children and adolescents ranging in age from 6 to 15 years. Including cysteine and phenylalanine, the CDR3 has 15 amino acids. Of all the DNA, just the CDR3 is kept, 45 bases in frame from base 1. V lost 2 bases and J lost 5 bases, and the count of bases not matched to a germline gene is 3. CDR1 SGHTA and CDR2 FQGNSA were looked up in the germline V gene. What the authors observed across the whole study: Compared with controls, multiple sclerosis patients had significantly lower normalized Chao1 diversity, a finding suggesting substantial peripheral T-cell clonal expansion. The multiple sclerosis patient group was slightly younger than the control group. Patients showed significantly higher frequencies than controls for 4 or 5 TRBV segments, among them TRBV5-6, TRBV5-1 and TRBV20-1. Strong co-clustering of samples prepared in the same batch was shown by direct clustering with F measure, prompting a batch-effect correction.

In its sample, this clonotype was seen a few times. This receptor's antigen is unknown. No much larger clonotype is one base removed from it; base qualities were not supplied. The sequenced sample was blood. This receptor was identified in a girl between 10 and 17 years old with multiple sclerosis. The sequence links TRBV7-2 to TRBJ2-1, with TRBD2 matching 10 junction bases. The CDR3 region: CASSLRLAGNNEQFF. The bases read TGTGCCAGCAGCTTACGACTAGCGGGTAACAATGAGCAGTTCTTC.